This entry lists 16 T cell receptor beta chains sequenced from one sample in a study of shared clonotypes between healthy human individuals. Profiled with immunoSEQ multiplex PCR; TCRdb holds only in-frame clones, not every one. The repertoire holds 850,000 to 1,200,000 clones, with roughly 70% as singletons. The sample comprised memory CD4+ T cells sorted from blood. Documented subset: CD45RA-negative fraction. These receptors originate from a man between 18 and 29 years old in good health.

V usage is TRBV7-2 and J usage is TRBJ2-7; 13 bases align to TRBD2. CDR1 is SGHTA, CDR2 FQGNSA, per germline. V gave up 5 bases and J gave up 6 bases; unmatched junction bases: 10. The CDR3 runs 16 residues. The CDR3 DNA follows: TGTGCCAGCAGCCAGAGACTAGCGGGGGGTATAAGCGAGCAGTACTTC. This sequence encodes CASSQRLAGGISEQYF.

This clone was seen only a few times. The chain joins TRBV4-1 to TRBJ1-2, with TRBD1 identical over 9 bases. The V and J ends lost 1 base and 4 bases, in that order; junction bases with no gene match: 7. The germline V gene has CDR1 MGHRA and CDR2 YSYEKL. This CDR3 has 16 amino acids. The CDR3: CASSQGGGTGFYGYTF. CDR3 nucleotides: TGCGCCAGCAGCCAAGGCGGCGGGACAGGGTTCTATGGCTACACCTTC.

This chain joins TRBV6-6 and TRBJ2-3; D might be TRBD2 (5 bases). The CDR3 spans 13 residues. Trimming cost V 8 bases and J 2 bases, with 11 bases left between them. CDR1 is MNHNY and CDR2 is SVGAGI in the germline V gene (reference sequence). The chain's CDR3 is CASEDSNTDTQYF. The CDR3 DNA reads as TGTGCCAGCGAGGACTCTAACACAGATACGCAGTATTTT.

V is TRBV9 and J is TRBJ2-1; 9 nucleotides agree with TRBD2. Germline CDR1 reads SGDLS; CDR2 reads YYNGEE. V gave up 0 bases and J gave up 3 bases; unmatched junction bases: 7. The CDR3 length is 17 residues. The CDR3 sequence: CASSVVDSGSNYNEQFF. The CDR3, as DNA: TGTGCCAGCAGCGTAGTGGATAGCGGGAGTAACTACAATGAGCAGTTCTTC.

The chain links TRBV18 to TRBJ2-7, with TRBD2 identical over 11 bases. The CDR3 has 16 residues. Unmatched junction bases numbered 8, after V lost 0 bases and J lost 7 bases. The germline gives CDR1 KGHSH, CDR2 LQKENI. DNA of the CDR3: TGTGCCAGCTCACCACCACTAGCGGGAGACCCCCGAGAGCAGTACTTC. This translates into CASSPPLAGDPREQYF. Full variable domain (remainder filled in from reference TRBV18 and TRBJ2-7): NAGVMQNPRHLVRRRGQEARLRCSPMKGHSHVYWYRQLPEEGLKFMVYLQKENIIDESGMPKERFSAEFPKEGPSILRIQQVVRGDSAAYFCASSPPLAGDPREQYFGPGTRLTVT.

The CDR3 DNA sequence: TGCGCCAGCAGATCAGAAAGAGATCAGCCCCAGCATTTT. Translation gives CASRSERDQPQHF. The rearrangement links TRBV10-2 to TRBJ1-5; no reliable D call. Germline V lookup: CDR1 WSHSY, CDR2 SAAADI. This CDR3 has 13 residues. V was pared by 6 bases and J by 5 bases, with 11 bases between.

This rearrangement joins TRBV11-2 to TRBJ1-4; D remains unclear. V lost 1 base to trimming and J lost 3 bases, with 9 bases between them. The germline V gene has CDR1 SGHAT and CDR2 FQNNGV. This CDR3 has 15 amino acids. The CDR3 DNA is TGTGCCAGCAGCTTAGGGGCTAGATCTAATGAAAAACTGTTTTTT. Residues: CASSLGARSNEKLFF.

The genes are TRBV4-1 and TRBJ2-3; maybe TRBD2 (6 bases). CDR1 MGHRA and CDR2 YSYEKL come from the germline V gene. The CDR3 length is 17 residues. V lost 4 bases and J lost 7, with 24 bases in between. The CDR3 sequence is CASSPTRVGLGGNTQYF. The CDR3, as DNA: TGCGCCAGCAGCCCGACGAGAGTTGGACTGGGGGGAAATACGCAGTATTTT.

Written as DNA, the CDR3 is TGTGCCACGCGCCGGACTAGCGTTGAAGAGACCCAGTACTTC. As protein: CATRRTSVEETQYF. The chain has TRBV10-3 and TRBJ2-5; 9 positions match TRBD2. CDR3 size: 14 residues. Germline V gene data show CDR1 as ENHRY and CDR2 as SYGVKD. J gave up 3 bases and V 10 bases, and 9 bases lay outside the gene matches.

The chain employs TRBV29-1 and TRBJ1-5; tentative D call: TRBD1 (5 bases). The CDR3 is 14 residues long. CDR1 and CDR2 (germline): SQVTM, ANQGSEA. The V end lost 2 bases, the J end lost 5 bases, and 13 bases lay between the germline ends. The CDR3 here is CSVESGGIDQPQHF. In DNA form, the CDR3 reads TGCAGCGTTGAATCGGGGGGAATTGATCAGCCCCAGCATTTT.

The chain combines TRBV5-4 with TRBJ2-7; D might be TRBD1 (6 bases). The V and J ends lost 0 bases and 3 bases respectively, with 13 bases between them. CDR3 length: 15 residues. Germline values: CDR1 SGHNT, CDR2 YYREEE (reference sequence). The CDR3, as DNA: TGTGCCAGCAGCTTGGCCAACAGGGACGGCTACGAGCAGTACTTC. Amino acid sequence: CASSLANRDGYEQYF. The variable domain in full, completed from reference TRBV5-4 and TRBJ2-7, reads ETGVTQSPTHLIKTRGQQVTLRCSSQSGHNTVSWYQQALGQGPQFIFQYYREEENGRGNFPPRFSGLQFPNYSSELNVNALELDDSALYLCASSLANRDGYEQYFGPGTRLTVT.

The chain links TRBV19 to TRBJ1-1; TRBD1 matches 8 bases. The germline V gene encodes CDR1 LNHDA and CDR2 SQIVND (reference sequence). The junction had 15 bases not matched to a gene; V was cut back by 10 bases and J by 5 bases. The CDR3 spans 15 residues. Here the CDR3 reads CATSPRGQGITEAFF. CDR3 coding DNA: TGTGCCACCTCGCCCCGCGGACAGGGCATAACTGAAGCTTTCTTT.

Written as DNA, the CDR3 is TGTGCCAGCAGTGAACCCGACAGGACGGGGAATGAAAAACTGTTTTTT. It specifies CASSEPDRTGNEKLFF. The J gene is TRBJ1-4, the V gene TRBV6-1, with D possibly TRBD1 on 6 matching bases. With 2 bases removed from V and 5 bases from J, the gap between germline ends came to 15 bases. The CDR3 is 16 residues long. Germline assignment: CDR1 MNHNS and CDR2 SASEGT.

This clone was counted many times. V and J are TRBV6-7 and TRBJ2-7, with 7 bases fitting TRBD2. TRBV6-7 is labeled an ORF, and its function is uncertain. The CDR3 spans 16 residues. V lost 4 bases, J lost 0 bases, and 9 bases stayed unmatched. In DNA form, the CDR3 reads TGTGCCAGCAGTTGGCCGAGCGGGGACCGCTCCTACGAGCAGTACTTC. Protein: CASSWPSGDRSYEQYF.

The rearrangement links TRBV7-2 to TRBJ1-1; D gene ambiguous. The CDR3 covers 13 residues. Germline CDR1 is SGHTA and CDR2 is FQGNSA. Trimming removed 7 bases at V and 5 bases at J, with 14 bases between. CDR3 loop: CASTLSVLTEAFF. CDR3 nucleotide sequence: TGTGCCAGCACCCTTTCGGTCCTAACTGAAGCTTTCTTT. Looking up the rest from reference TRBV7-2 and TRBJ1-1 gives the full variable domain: GAGVSQSPSNKVTEKGKDVELRCDPISGHTALYWYRQSLGQGLEFLIYFQGNSAPDKSGLPSDRFSAERTGGSVSTLTIQRTQQEDSAVYLCASTLSVLTEAFFGQGTRLTVV.

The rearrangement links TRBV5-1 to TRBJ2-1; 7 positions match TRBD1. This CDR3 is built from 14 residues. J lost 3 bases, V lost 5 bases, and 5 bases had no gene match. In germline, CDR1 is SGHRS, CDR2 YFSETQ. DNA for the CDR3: TGCGCCAGCAGTCCCCGGGACAGCTACAATGAGCAGTTCTTC. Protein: CASSPRDSYNEQFF.